This T cell receptor beta chain was documented in a study of vaccination effects on CD4 cells after COVID-19. TCRdb keeps only in-frame clones here, not all; method: immunoSEQ multiplex PCR. The sample comprises around 50,000 clones, more than 65% of which are singletons, and 5.5% rests with the top ten. Antigen-specific CD4+ T cells were first expanded with viral peptide pools by the ViraFEST assay and only then sequenced. When ten to eleven days of culture had elapsed, CD4+ T cells were isolated. The person acquired a PCR-confirmed SARS-CoV-2 infection between March and December 2020. Cultures of around 2.2 million PBMC per well contained about 11 IU/ml IL-2 plus 10 ug/ml peptides. General observations from the study: The post-vaccine spike-reactive clones of convalescents showed a predominance of new vaccine-induced clones.

On this clone itself: Its antigen remains unknown.

The germline V gene encodes CDR1 MNHNY and CDR2 SVGAGI (reference sequence). This CDR3 spans 15 amino acids. V was trimmed by 2 bases and J by 7 bases, leaving 15 bases between them. This rearrangement joins TRBV6-6 to TRBJ2-1, with a possible D match to TRBD1 (5 bases). The clonotype originates from a human donor who had a prior SARS-CoV-2 infection. Sequences were derived from CD4+ T cells from PBMCs cultured with HIV peptides, sampled before COVID-19 vaccination. Subset described: HIV-1 Nef peptide pool negative control/reference culture. The CDR3 sequence is CASSYHGQGLNEQFF. The CDR3 DNA reads as TGTGCCAGCAGTTACCACGGACAAGGGTTGAATGAGCAGTTCTTC.